These 19 T cell receptor beta chains share one sample of origin, sequenced in a study of OX40 agonist ivuxolimab in advanced cancers. Data came from immunoSEQ multiplex PCR; TCRdb stores just in-frame clones and leaves some out. This repertoire shows nearly 60,000 clones, 80% to 90% found once; its top ten account for about 3%. This specimen was CD4+ or CD8+ T cells sorted from blood, taken in a trial of the OX40 agonist ivuxolimab. All receptors come from an adult with an advanced solid tumor such as melanoma, head and neck, liver or kidney cancer.

J is TRBJ1-3 and V is TRBV7-2; D uncertain. The CDR3 covers 12 residues. V lost 2 bases to trimming and J lost 8 bases, with 7 bases between them. The germline V gene encodes CDR1 SGHTA and CDR2 FQGNSA. CDR3 residues: CASSLTTDTIYF. The DNA of the CDR3 is TGTGCCAGCAGCTTAACAACGGACACCATATATTTT. Complete variable domain (other parts from reference TRBV7-2 and TRBJ1-3): GAGVSQSPSNKVTEKGKDVELRCDPISGHTALYWYRQSLGQGLEFLIYFQGNSAPDKSGLPSDRFSAERTGGSVSTLTIQRTQQEDSAVYLCASSLTTDTIYFGEGSWLTVV.

The chain employs TRBV6-1 and TRBJ1-5; no reliable D call. Germline lookup yields CDR1 MNHNS and CDR2 SASEGT. V was shortened by 4 bases and J by 6 bases, with 10 bases between the two germline ends. This CDR3 is 13 amino acids long. The CDR3 DNA is TGTGCCAGCAGTGGTAACAGTGGTCAGCCCCAGCATTTT. Protein product: CASSGNSGQPQHF.

This chain joins TRBV15 and TRBJ1-1; D uncertain. V was clipped by 0 bases and J by 3 bases, with 17 bases between them. Germline assignment: CDR1 LNHNV and CDR2 YYDKDF (reference sequence). This CDR3 spans 17 amino acids. The CDR3 region is CATSRDFGNRQYTEAFF. Written as DNA, the CDR3 is TGTGCCACCAGCAGAGATTTTGGGAACAGACAATACACTGAAGCTTTCTTT. Full variable domain (missing parts from reference TRBV15 and TRBJ1-1): DAMVIQNPRYQVTQFGKPVTLSCSQTLNHNVMYWYQQKSSQAPKLLFHYYDKDFNNEADTPDNFQSRRPNTSFCFLDIRSPGLGDTAMYLCATSRDFGNRQYTEAFFGQGTRLTVV.

This chain links TRBV28 with TRBJ2-2; 7 bases are shared with TRBD1. The junction had 10 bases not matched to a gene; V was cut back by 6 bases and J by 6 bases. The CDR3 length is 15 residues. Per germline, CDR1 MDHEN and CDR2 SYDVKM. CDR3 sequence (DNA): TGTGCCAGCAGCCGACCTGACAGGGCGTCCGGGGAGCTGTTTTTT. This codes for CASSRPDRASGELFF.

V is TRBV18 and J is TRBJ2-6; possibly TRBD1 for D (6 bases). Trimming removed 4 bases at V and 0 bases at J, with 22 bases between. CDR3 length: 20 residues. The germline V gene has CDR1 KGHSH and CDR2 LQKENI. CDR3 loop: CASSLLIGQMALSGANVLTF. The CDR3, as DNA: TGTGCCAGCTCACTCTTAATCGGACAGATGGCCCTCTCTGGGGCCAACGTCCTGACTTTC.

This clone is a singleton in its sample. The chain couples TRBV28 to TRBJ2-7; D is perhaps TRBD1 or TRBD2 (5 bases each). CDR3 length: 15 amino acids. The V gene lost 5 bases and the J gene lost 2 bases, with 16 bases spanning the gap. Per germline, CDR1 MDHEN and CDR2 SYDVKM. CDR3: CASSEPGRGTYEQYF. The CDR3 coding sequence is TGTGCCAGCAGTGAACCGGGACGGGGAACCTACGAGCAGTACTTC.

The rearrangement joins TRBV28 to TRBJ1-6; D call uncertain. Trimming cost V 2 bases and J 7 bases, with 9 bases left between them. Germline values: CDR1 MDHEN, CDR2 SYDVKM. CDR3 size: 14 residues. CDR3 DNA sequence: TGTGCCAGCAGTTTAGACCTTGACAATTCACCCCTCCACTTT. Translating it yields CASSLDLDNSPLHF.

The genes are TRBV6-5 and TRBJ1-3, with D hard to call. V lost 7 bases and J 4 bases, leaving 8 bases between the germline ends. Per the germline V gene, CDR1 is MNHEY and CDR2 is SVGAGI. This CDR3 has 12 residues. Here the CDR3 reads CASTPQGNTIYF. CDR3 sequence (DNA): TGTGCCAGCACCCCCCAGGGAAACACCATATATTTT.

The chain carries TRBV15 and TRBJ2-7, with D perhaps matching TRBD1 or TRBD2 (5 bases each). V lost 0 bases and J lost 1, with 10 bases in between. Germline CDR1 LNHNV, CDR2 YYDKDF (reference sequence). This CDR3 contains 15 residues. As DNA, the CDR3 is TGTGCCACCAGCAGAGATCTTTGGGGGTCCTACGAGCAGTACTTC. Translation gives CATSRDLWGSYEQYF. The variable domain in full, completed from reference TRBV15 and TRBJ2-7, reads DAMVIQNPRYQVTQFGKPVTLSCSQTLNHNVMYWYQQKSSQAPKLLFHYYDKDFNNEADTPDNFQSRRPNTSFCFLDIRSPGLGDTAMYLCATSRDLWGSYEQYFGPGTRLTVT.

The rearrangement uses TRBV5-4 and TRBJ2-2, with 7 bases fitting TRBD2. Germline V gene sequence: CDR1 SGHNT, CDR2 YYREEE (reference sequence). V was clipped by 4 bases and J by 3 bases; unmatched bases: 6. The CDR3 spans 15 residues. The CDR3 protein is CASSLSGKYTGELFF. The DNA for the CDR3 is TGTGCCAGCAGCCTGAGCGGGAAATACACCGGGGAGCTGTTTTTT.

The sample holds one count of this clone. The J gene is TRBJ1-2, the V gene TRBV25-1, with unresolved D. The CDR3 has 14 amino acids. Trimming removed 6 bases from V and 1 base from J, with 12 bases in between. The germline V gene has CDR1 MGHDK and CDR2 SYGVNS. The CDR3: CASSLTSSNYGYTF. The CDR3 DNA follows: TGTGCCAGCAGCCTGACAAGTAGTAACTATGGCTACACCTTC.

The sample holds one count of this clone. The chain carries TRBV28 and TRBJ2-7, with 9 nucleotides matching TRBD1. From germline, CDR1 is MDHEN and CDR2 SYDVKM. Germline trimming cut 6 bases from V and 1 base from J; bases unmatched to any gene: 10. The CDR3 runs to 16 residues. The CDR3 reads CASRTAGQGGSYEQYF. DNA for the CDR3: TGTGCCAGCAGAACCGCGGGACAGGGAGGATCCTACGAGCAGTACTTC.

This chain connects TRBV10-3 to TRBJ2-6; 9 nucleotides match TRBD2. V lost 6 bases, J lost 2 bases, and 2 bases stayed unmatched. CDR1 is ENHRY, CDR2 SYGVKD, per germline. CDR3 length: 15 residues. The CDR3 protein is CAISAGGAGANVLTF. CDR3 sequence (DNA): TGTGCCATCAGCGCGGGGGGGGCTGGGGCCAACGTCCTGACTTTC.

The chain uses TRBV4-2 and TRBJ2-7; D possibly uses TRBD1 or TRBD2 (5 bases each). This CDR3 is built from 15 residues. The germline V gene encodes CDR1 LGHNA and CDR2 YNFKEQ. The germline V and J ends were trimmed by 0 bases and 2 bases, with 11 bases remaining between them. The CDR3 coding sequence is TGTGCCAGCAGCCAAGATTTCGGGGCGGCCTACGAGCAGTACTTC. Translated, it gives CASSQDFGAAYEQYF.

The chain couples TRBV25-1 to TRBJ1-3; 7 bases fit TRBD1. The CDR3 totals 15 residues. Germline V gene data show CDR1 as MGHDK and CDR2 as SYGVNS. The trim removed 6 bases at V and 0 bases at J, leaving 5 bases unmatched. The CDR3 DNA reads TGTGCCAGCAGCCTACGGACAGGCTCTGGAAACACCATATATTTT. It specifies CASSLRTGSGNTIYF.

The chain recombines TRBV5-1 with TRBJ2-3; 15 bases align to TRBD2. CDR1 and CDR2 from the germline V gene are SGHRS and YFSETQ. Losses at the gene ends were 3 bases for V and 6 bases for J; bases not matched to a gene: 2. This CDR3 spans 15 amino acids. DNA for the CDR3: TGCGCCAGCAGCTCCGGACTAGCGGGAGGGGATACGCAGTATTTT. Protein product: CASSSGLAGGDTQYF.

The V call is TRBV19, the J call TRBJ2-6; D is unclear. V lost 7 bases, J lost 11 bases, and 18 bases lay in between. The CDR3 spans 14 residues. Germline CDR1 is LNHDA and CDR2 is SQIVND (reference sequence). This CDR3 reads CASNSPGSIYVLTF. CDR3 DNA: TGTGCCAGTAACTCCCCCGGATCCATTTACGTCCTGACTTTC.

The chain employs TRBV29-1 and TRBJ1-2, with D perhaps TRBD1 (5 bases). The germline gives CDR1 SQVTM, CDR2 ANQGSEA. V was pared by 7 bases and J by 4 bases, with 13 bases between. The CDR3 length is 12 residues. DNA of the CDR3: TGCAGCGCTCGGGACGCGAGCTATGGCTACACCTTC. Translated: CSARDASYGYTF.

In its sample, this clone was seen a few times. The gene calls are TRBV19 and TRBJ1-2; TRBD1 matches at 9 bases. Germline V gives CDR1 LNHDA, CDR2 SQIVND (reference sequence). Unmatched junction bases numbered 12, after V lost 3 bases and J lost 4 bases. This CDR3 has 17 residues. The DNA for the CDR3 is TGTGCCAGTAGTATTACCCCACGGACAGGGGAGTTCTATGGCTACACCTTC. This codes for CASSITPRTGEFYGYTF.